This T cell receptor (beta chain) was obtained from a study of blood T cell repertoires in COVID-19. Background on the study: The United States, Italy and Spain supplied acute and convalescent COVID-19 samples. Sources were T cells, B-cell-depleted T cells, or PBMCs; the material itself was cDNA or gDNA.

A Seattle source enrolled patients during active infection and followed them longitudinally. Authors' analysis steps: Reference gene primer amplification gave nucleated cell count estimates. The protocol was immunoSEQ multiplex PCR, while the TCRdb copy is restricted to in-frame clones and leaves out a portion. The D gene and trimming were derived from the DNA, and the V and J assignments and clone size from that table. Among some 200,000 clones listed, around four fifths were seen once. The sample holds one count of this clone. The TCR was taken from a woman between 65 and 79 years old with COVID-19, enrolled during active disease. Sequencing was performed on peripheral blood.

The CDR3 region has the DNA TGTGCCAGCAGCCAAGACGTACTAGGGGGCACTGAAGCTTTCTTT. It translates to CASSQDVLGGTEAFF. V usage is TRBV3-1 (or the pseudogene TRBV3-2) and J usage is TRBJ1-1, with D possibly being TRBD1 (6 bases). This CDR3 is 15 amino acids long. Germline values: CDR1 LGHDT, CDR2 YNNKEL (reference sequence). The V gene lost 0 bases and the J gene lost 4 bases, with 12 bases spanning the gap.